The rows below give T cell receptor beta chains drawn from one sample of a study of blood T cell repertoires in COVID-19. Sequencing used immunoSEQ multiplex PCR; TCRdb keeps in-frame clones, though not all of them. The sample lists 150,000 to 200,000 clones, roughly 84% occurring once. Sequences were obtained from PBMCs or T cells enriched from blood (not recorded which). The receptor set was obtained from a woman in her 30s who had been exposed to COVID-19. The CDR3 runs from the conserved cysteine through the conserved F or W. The order of the fields is V gene, D gene, J gene, clone size, CDR3 protein, CDR3 DNA. D genes are given only for firm matches. Clone size is shown for a subset of rows, as once, few, many or a class of expanded clone.

>TRBV19|NA|TRBJ1-1|NA
CASTSRWEDTEAFF
TGTGCCAGTACTTCTAGGTGGGAGGACACTGAAGCTTTCTTT
>TRBV9|TRBD1|TRBJ2-7|NA
CASSPPTGKYYEQYF
TGTGCCAGCAGCCCACCGACAGGGAAGTACTACGAGCAGTACTTC
>TRBV10-3|NA|TRBJ2-5|NA
CAISDGQSGETQYF
TGTGCCATCAGTGATGGACAGTCGGGCGAGACCCAGTACTTC
>TRBV11-2|NA|TRBJ2-7|NA
CASSQAKYEQYF
TGTGCCAGCAGCCAAGCCAAATACGAGCAGTACTTC
>TRBV2|NA|TRBJ1-6|few
CASGGVNQNNSPLHF
TGTGCCAGCGGCGGGGTAAACCAAAATAATTCACCCCTCCACTTT
>TRBV29-1|NA|TRBJ1-2|NA
CSVAPELYGYTF
TGCAGCGTTGCTCCCGAGTTGTACGGCTACACCTTC
>TRBV6-5|NA|TRBJ1-5|NA
CASSYESVRPQHF
TGTGCCAGCAGTTACGAGTCTGTGCGGCCCCAGCATTTT
>TRBV3-1/TRBV3-2|NA|TRBJ2-1|NA
CASSQGGRGSYNEQFF
TGTGCCAGCAGCCAAGGGGGCCGCGGCTCCTACAATGAGCAGTTCTTC
>TRBV19|NA|TRBJ2-7|NA
CASSIDQASYEQYF
TGTGCCAGTAGTATAGATCAGGCTTCCTACGAGCAGTACTTC
>TRBV9|NA|TRBJ2-2|NA
CASTLEQLAGELFF
TGTGCCAGCACCTTGGAACAGTTGGCCGGGGAGCTGTTTTTT
>TRBV5-1|NA|TRBJ2-1|NA
CASSLYWGLGSDNEQFF
TGCGCCAGCAGCTTGTACTGGGGCTTAGGGTCGGACAATGAGCAGTTCTTC
>TRBV5-1|TRBD1|TRBJ2-7|few
CASTGDARGYEQYF
TGCGCCAGCACCGGGGACGCCAGGGGGTACGAGCAGTACTTC
>TRBV4-3|TRBD2|TRBJ2-7|NA
CASSQDGGIF
TGCGCCAGCAGCCAAGACGGGGGGATCTTC
>TRBV19|NA|TRBJ1-5|NA
CASTETGGAGGQPQHF
TGTGCCAGTACCGAAACGGGAGGGGCGGGGGGGCAGCCCCAGCATTTT
>TRBV12-3/TRBV12-4|NA|TRBJ2-7|NA
CASSLFGDEQYF
TGTGCCAGCAGTTTATTCGGGGACGAGCAGTACTTC
>TRBV3-1/TRBV3-2|NA|TRBJ1-1|NA
CASSSSHGGVLGSTEAFF
TGTGCCAGCAGCTCGTCTCACGGAGGGGTCTTGGGGAGCACTGAAGCTTTCTTT
>TRBV7-2|NA|TRBJ2-2|NA
CASPGVSRSGELFF
TGTGCCAGTCCGGGAGTTAGCCGTTCAGGGGAGCTGTTTTTT
>TRBV9|NA|TRBJ2-4|NA
CASSVGSGRNIQYF
TGTGCCAGCAGCGTAGGTTCAGGTAGAAACATTCAGTACTTC
>TRBV19|NA|TRBJ1-5|NA
CASSPWEGGLNQPQHF
TGTGCCAGTAGTCCCTGGGAAGGGGGATTGAATCAGCCCCAGCATTTT
>TRBV2|TRBD1|TRBJ1-4|NA
CASRDARGTNEKLFF
TGTGCCAGCAGAGATGCCAGGGGGACTAATGAAAAACTGTTTTTT
>TRBV5-1|NA|TRBJ2-5|NA
CASSPGGTQYF
TGCGCCAGCAGCCCCGGTGGGACCCAGTACTTC
>TRBV14|NA|TRBJ1-2|once
CASSQDQVNYGYTF
TGTGCCAGCAGCCAAGATCAGGTTAACTATGGCTACACCTTC
>TRBV13|NA|TRBJ2-2|NA
CASSLGQGRTGELFF
TGTGCCAGCAGCTTAGGACAGGGGAGGACCGGGGAGCTGTTTTTT
>TRBV27|NA|TRBJ1-5|NA
CASSLYGGSNQPQHF
TGTGCCAGCAGTTTATACGGAGGGTCTAATCAGCCCCAGCATTTT
>TRBV3-1/TRBV3-2|TRBD2|TRBJ2-7|NA
CASSRTSGGSYEQYF
TGTGCCAGCAGTCGGACTAGCGGGGGATCCTACGAGCAGTACTTC
>TRBV6-1|NA|TRBJ1-5|NA
CAVGQSSNQPQHF
TGTGCCGTGGGGCAGTCTAGCAATCAGCCCCAGCATTTT
>TRBV10-3|NA|TRBJ1-1|NA
CAISERGPGTEAFF
TGTGCCATCAGTGAGAGAGGCCCCGGGACTGAAGCTTTCTTT
>TRBV4-1|NA|TRBJ2-2|NA
CASSHTAGELFF
TGCGCCAGCAGCCATACAGCCGGGGAGCTGTTTTTT
>TRBV18|NA|TRBJ2-7|few
CASSPLGQPSYEQYF
TGTGCCAGCTCGCCTCTGGGACAACCGTCCTACGAGCAGTACTTC
>TRBV4-3|NA|TRBJ2-3|NA
CASSQRGGSTDTQYF
TGCGCCAGCAGCCAACGCGGGGGCAGCACAGATACGCAGTATTTT
>TRBV3-1/TRBV3-2|NA|TRBJ1-1|once
CASSPLPTAEAFF
TGTGCCAGCAGCCCGTTACCGACAGCCGAAGCTTTCTTT
>TRBV4-1|NA|TRBJ2-7|NA
CASSQDREDWQYF
TGCGCCAGCAGCCAAGACAGGGAAGATTGGCAGTACTTC
>TRBV29-1|NA|TRBJ2-4|NA
CSVVENTAKNIQYF
TGCAGCGTTGTTGAGAATACAGCCAAAAACATTCAGTACTTC
>TRBV11-1|NA|TRBJ1-2|NA
CASSLTRTGSSGYTF
TGTGCCAGCAGCTTAACCCGAACAGGATCGTCCGGCTACACCTTC
>TRBV3-1/TRBV3-2|NA|TRBJ2-7|few
CASSPRGYGEQYF
TGTGCCAGCAGCCCCAGGGGTTATGGTGAGCAGTACTTC
>TRBV11-2|NA|TRBJ1-2|NA
CASSSNRVNYGYTF
TGTGCCAGCAGCTCGAACAGGGTTAACTATGGCTACACCTTC
>TRBV5-1|TRBD2|TRBJ2-1|NA
CASSWRTSTYNEQFF
TGCGCCAGCAGCTGGAGGACTAGCACTTACAATGAGCAGTTCTTC
>TRBV6-4|TRBD1|TRBJ1-1|NA
CASSVGDRGCTGHTEAFF
TGTGCCAGCAGTGTTGGGGACAGGGGTTGCACAGGCCACACTGAAGCTTTCTTT
>TRBV11-2|NA|TRBJ2-7|NA
CASSLGHGGSSYEQYF
TGTGCCAGCAGCTTAGGTCACGGGGGAAGCTCCTACGAGCAGTACTTC
>TRBV6-5|NA|TRBJ1-5|NA
CASNSRSGNQPQHF
TGTGCCAGCAACTCCAGGTCGGGCAATCAGCCCCAGCATTTT
>TRBV5-6|TRBD1|TRBJ1-1|NA
CASTKVGTGVRTEAFF
TGTGCCAGCACTAAGGTTGGGACAGGGGTTCGCACTGAAGCTTTCTTT
>TRBV3-1/TRBV3-2|NA|TRBJ1-3|NA
CASSHVGESGNTIYF
TGTGCCAGCAGCCATGTCGGGGAGTCCGGAAACACCATATATTTT
>TRBV2|NA|TRBJ2-1|few
CAARAGTSYNEQFF
TGTGCCGCACGAGCCGGGACATCCTACAATGAGCAGTTCTTC
>TRBV6-2/TRBV6-3|NA|TRBJ2-7|NA
CASSWSLRGAGSEQYF
TGTGCCAGCAGTTGGTCTCTACGGGGGGCTGGCTCCGAGCAGTACTTC
>TRBV18|TRBD1|TRBJ1-5|few
CASSPGQGRGGQPQHF
TGTGCCAGCTCACCGGGACAGGGAAGGGGAGGTCAGCCCCAGCATTTT
>TRBV18|NA|TRBJ1-5|NA
CASSPGNSNQPQHF
TGTGCCAGCTCGCCGGGAAATAGCAATCAGCCCCAGCATTTT
>TRBV4-2|NA|TRBJ1-2|NA
CASSQDFSSLPLYGYTF
TGTGCCAGCAGCCAAGATTTCTCGAGTCTTCCCTTGTATGGCTACACCTTC
>TRBV19|TRBD1|TRBJ1-3|NA
CASVLQGDGNTIYF
TGTGCCAGCGTTCTCCAGGGGGATGGAAACACCATATATTTT
>TRBV7-8|TRBD1|TRBJ2-3|NA
CASSTGTVRTDTQYF
TGTGCCAGCAGCACGGGGACAGTTCGCACAGATACGCAGTATTTT
>TRBV10-2|NA|TRBJ1-5|NA
CASSENRDYGQPQHF
TGCGCCAGCAGTGAGAACAGGGACTACGGTCAGCCCCAGCATTTT